This is a list of T cell receptor beta chains from one sample in a study of blood T cell repertoires in COVID-19. Clones were read by immunoSEQ multiplex PCR, and TCRdb kept only the in-frame ones, dropping some. The sample has around 130,000 clones; 80% to 90% are singletons. The sequenced sample consisted of peripheral blood. The receptors come from a man between 50 and 59 years old with active or convalescent COVID-19. The CDR3 runs from the conserved cysteine through the conserved F or W. A D gene is named only where the DNA matches it firmly. Some rows have no size entry. The others give once, few or many, or a class for an expanded clone.

cdr3_nt | cdr3_aa | v_call | clone_size | j_call | d_call
TGTGCCAGCAGCTTGGGGACAGCAGTTAATGAAAAACTGTTTTTT | CASSLGTAVNEKLFF | TRBV7-9 | NA | TRBJ1-4 | TRBD1
TGTGCCAGTAGTTCAGACGGGACAGCTTATCAGCCCCAGCATTTT | CASSSDGTAYQPQHF | TRBV19 | few | TRBJ1-5 | TRBD1
TGTGCCAGCAGCGGGCCGGGAGTAGTCACAGATACGCAGTATTTT | CASSGPGVVTDTQYF | TRBV11-2 | NA | TRBJ2-3 | NA
TGTGCCAGCAGCCAAGGCGTAGCGGAGCGCACAGATACGCAGTATTTT | CASSQGVAERTDTQYF | TRBV3-1/TRBV3-2 | NA | TRBJ2-3 | NA
TGCGCCAGCAGCTTGAGGCGGGAGGGCCTTTCGGCCAATGAGCAGTTCTTC | CASSLRREGLSANEQFF | TRBV5-1 | once | TRBJ2-1 | TRBD2
TGTGCCAGCAGCACGGGGACAGGGGACACCGGGGAGCTGTTTTTT | CASSTGTGDTGELFF | TRBV5-4 | NA | TRBJ2-2 | TRBD1
TGTGCCAGCAGCCAGACGAGGGTTTCTGGCGAGCAGTACTTC | CASSQTRVSGEQYF | TRBV7-8 | few | TRBJ2-7 | NA
TGTGCCAGCAGCTTAGTGCGTTTGGGACTAGCGGCCGGGGAGCTGTTTTTT | CASSLVRLGLAAGELFF | TRBV7-2 | NA | TRBJ2-2 | TRBD2
TGTGCCAGCAGTGACGGGGTGGGAAACACCATATATTTT | CASSDGVGNTIYF | TRBV25-1 | NA | TRBJ1-3 | NA
TGTGCCAGCAGCTCCCCTGGGGACAGGGGGCTTGAAAAACTGTTTTTT | CASSSPGDRGLEKLFF | TRBV28 | NA | TRBJ1-4 | TRBD1
TGCAGCGCCGGACAGGGAGGGAACACTGAAGCTTTCTTT | CSAGQGGNTEAFF | TRBV29-1 | NA | TRBJ1-1 | TRBD1
TGTGCCAGCAACCAGGTGTGGGGGCCCTCTGGGGCCAACGTCCTGACTTTC | CASNQVWGPSGANVLTF | TRBV7-9 | NA | TRBJ2-6 | NA
TGTGCCAGCAGCCGCAGGGTGGTGGATGGTAAGATGAACACTGAAGCTTTCTTT | CASSRRVVDGKMNTEAFF | TRBV3-1/TRBV3-2 | NA | TRBJ1-1 | NA
TGTGCCAGCAGTGACGAGGGACAGGGCTTCTATGGCTACACCTTC | CASSDEGQGFYGYTF | TRBV27 | once | TRBJ1-2 | TRBD1
TGTGCCAGCAGCTTCCCAGGGGGACCCTACACCGGGGAGCTGTTTTTT | CASSFPGGPYTGELFF | TRBV11-2 | NA | TRBJ2-2 | TRBD1
TGTGCCAGCAGCGCCTCACTAGCGGGAGGCACAGATACGCAGTATTTT | CASSASLAGGTDTQYF | TRBV9 | NA | TRBJ2-3 | TRBD2
TGCGCCAGCAGCTTGGCCGGGACTAGCGGGAGTTGGAATGAGCAGTTCTTC | CASSLAGTSGSWNEQFF | TRBV5-1 | NA | TRBJ2-1 | TRBD2
TGCAGCTACTCCCTCAGGGGGCCTTACGACGAGCAGTACTTC | CSYSLRGPYDEQYF | TRBV29-1 | NA | TRBJ2-7 | TRBD1
TGTGCCAGCAGTTTAGAGGGAGGGGAGCAGTACTTC | CASSLEGGEQYF | TRBV27 | NA | TRBJ2-7 | TRBD2
TGTGCCAGCAGCCTCCAAGGGGGACAGGGGCGGGAGCAGTACTTC | CASSLQGGQGREQYF | TRBV5-4 | NA | TRBJ2-7 | TRBD1
TGTGCCTGGAGTACAGGCATGAACACTGAAGCTTTCTTT | CAWSTGMNTEAFF | TRBV30 | NA | TRBJ1-1 | NA
TGTGCCAGCAGCTTCGACAGGGTCGGTTCACCCCTCCACTTT | CASSFDRVGSPLHF | TRBV3-1/TRBV3-2 | NA | TRBJ1-6 | TRBD1
TGTGCCAGCAGCCTCACAGGGGGCCGACGAAACTCACCCCTCCACTTT | CASSLTGGRRNSPLHF | TRBV11-2 | NA | TRBJ1-6 | TRBD1
TGTGCCAGCAGCTTACAGGGTCCTACTACGCAGTATTTT | CASSLQGPTTQYF | TRBV5-6 | once | TRBJ2-3 | NA
TGCAGTGCAGTGGGGGGCACTGAAGCTTTCTTT | CSAVGGTEAFF | TRBV20-1 | once | TRBJ1-1 | NA
TGTGCCATCAAGGGACAGATTAACACCGGGGAGCTGTTTTTT | CAIKGQINTGELFF | TRBV10-3 | NA | TRBJ2-2 | TRBD1
TGTGCCAGTAGTTCAACACCGAACACTGAAGCTTTCTTT | CASSSTPNTEAFF | TRBV19 | NA | TRBJ1-1 | NA
TGTGCCAGCAGTGAGCCCGGGCAGGGGGGACGTTACGAGCAGTACTTC | CASSEPGQGGRYEQYF | TRBV6-1 | NA | TRBJ2-7 | NA
TGTGCCAGCAGCCAGGGACTGAGCACCGGGGAGCTGTTTTTT | CASSQGLSTGELFF | TRBV7-2 | NA | TRBJ2-2 | NA
TGTGCCAGCAGCCAAGGTAGCGGGAGGGAGTTCTTC | CASSQGSGREFF | TRBV3-1/TRBV3-2 | NA | TRBJ2-1 | TRBD2
TGTGCCAGCAGCCACAGCATCAAGGATCCGGGACTCCCTTTTTCCGAGCAGTTCTTC | CASSHSIKDPGLPFSEQFF | TRBV3-1/TRBV3-2 | NA | TRBJ2-1 | NA
TGCGCCAGCAGCTTGGAGGGACAGGCGGTTTCACCCCTCCACTTT | CASSLEGQAVSPLHF | TRBV5-1 | NA | TRBJ1-6 | TRBD1
TGTGCCAGTAGTACAGGACTAGCGGATCGGGGCACCCAGTACTTC | CASSTGLADRGTQYF | TRBV19 | NA | TRBJ2-5 | TRBD2
TGTGCCAGCAGCCAGGGGAGGGCCCACGACAATGAGCAGTTCTTC | CASSQGRAHDNEQFF | TRBV3-1/TRBV3-2 | NA | TRBJ2-1 | TRBD2
TGCGCCAGCAGCGGCCGGGGAAACACAGATACGCAGTATTTT | CASSGRGNTDTQYF | TRBV4-1 | few | TRBJ2-3 | NA
TGCGCCAGCAGCCTCGGACTAGGGTCGTACGAGCAGTACTTC | CASSLGLGSYEQYF | TRBV5-1 | NA | TRBJ2-7 | TRBD2
TGTGCCAGCAGTTTAGCCCAGGCCTACGAGCAGTACTTC | CASSLAQAYEQYF | TRBV27 | NA | TRBJ2-7 | NA
TGTGCCAGCAGTCTCGGAGGAACTCCGACAGGCTTGACTTTT | CASSLGGTPTGLTF | TRBV6-2/TRBV6-3 | NA | TRBJ1-3 | NA
TGTGCCAGCAGCGGACTAGCGGGGTTCACAGATACGCAGTATTTT | CASSGLAGFTDTQYF | TRBV7-6 | once | TRBJ2-3 | TRBD2
TGCGCCAGCAGCCAAGAAAACAGGGTAGGCCAAGAGACCCAGTACTTC | CASSQENRVGQETQYF | TRBV4-3 | NA | TRBJ2-5 | NA
TGCGCCAGCAGCTGGAGCAGATCCTACGAGCAGTACTTC | CASSWSRSYEQYF | TRBV5-1 | once | TRBJ2-7 | NA
TGCGCCAGCGGACCGGGACAGAGCCTCTACGAGCAGTACTTC | CASGPGQSLYEQYF | TRBV5-1 | NA | TRBJ2-7 | TRBD1
TGTGCCAGCAGCTTTCAGGGAAACACTGAAGCTTTCTTT | CASSFQGNTEAFF | TRBV11-3 | NA | TRBJ1-1 | NA
TGCGCCAGCAGCTTGGAAGCAGCCGAGGCCGAGCAGTACTTC | CASSLEAAEAEQYF | TRBV5-1 | NA | TRBJ2-7 | NA
TGTGCCAGTAGTAAAGGACTAGCGGGAGACGAGCAGTACTTC | CASSKGLAGDEQYF | TRBV19 | few | TRBJ2-7 | TRBD2
TGCGCCAGCAGCCAAGGAGGGGGGACAGACACTGCTTATGGCTACACCTTC | CASSQGGGTDTAYGYTF | TRBV4-1 | NA | TRBJ1-2 | TRBD1
TGCGCCAGCAGCTTGGATCAGCAGGCTAGCGGGGGGGCAGCGCAGTACTTC | CASSLDQQASGGAAQYF | TRBV5-1 | NA | TRBJ2-7 | TRBD2
TGTGCCATCAGTGAGTCCAGAGAGACCCAGTACTTC | CAISESRETQYF | TRBV10-3 | NA | TRBJ2-5 | NA
TGTGCCAGCAGCGAAAGACCGGGGATTAAGAACACTGAAGCTTTCTTT | CASSERPGIKNTEAFF | TRBV11-2 | NA | TRBJ1-1 | NA
TGTGCCAGCAGCTTGACTAGTCCGACAGATACGCAGTATTTT | CASSLTSPTDTQYF | TRBV5-6 | NA | TRBJ2-3 | NA
TGTGCCAGCAGCGAGGGGACTGGAGCTTTCTTT | CASSEGTGAFF | TRBV7-2 | NA | TRBJ1-1 | NA
TGTGCCAGCAGCTTAGAGGGACAGAAGTCCTACGAGCAGTACTTC | CASSLEGQKSYEQYF | TRBV7-2 | NA | TRBJ2-7 | TRBD1
TGTGCCAGTAGTATATCGGGACTAGCTCCCGGGGAGCTGTTTTTT | CASSISGLAPGELFF | TRBV19 | NA | TRBJ2-2 | TRBD2
TGTGCCAGCTCACCACTAGCGGTGAACACCGGGGAGCTGTTTTTT | CASSPLAVNTGELFF | TRBV18 | NA | TRBJ2-2 | NA
TGTGCCAGCAGCGTAGTCTGGGGACAGGGTCGAGGTGAGCAGTTCTTC | CASSVVWGQGRGEQFF | TRBV9 | NA | TRBJ2-1 | TRBD1
TGTGCCAGCAGCCCCCGCGGGGGACTAGCGGGGGCCGACGCCGGGGAGCTGTTTTTT | CASSPRGGLAGADAGELFF | TRBV9 | NA | TRBJ2-2 | TRBD2
TGTGCCAGCAGCTTGGCCTTAGGGGAGGCCAACGTCCTGACTTTC | CASSLALGEANVLTF | TRBV5-4 | NA | TRBJ2-6 | NA
TGCGCCAGCAGCCCCGGTGAGCAGTTCTTC | CASSPGEQFF | TRBV5-1 | NA | TRBJ2-1 | NA
TGTGCCAGCAGCCCCCGTAAGGGATCCGGGACATCCACCTTCGGGGGCTACACCTTC | CASSPRKGSGTSTFGGYTF | TRBV9 | NA | TRBJ1-2 | NA